These 18 T cell receptor beta chains were all obtained from the same sample, sequenced in a study of long-term antiretroviral therapy in people with HIV. Version v3.0 of the immunoSEQ assay ran at survey level. The repertoire was sequenced with immunoSEQ multiplex PCR; TCRdb's copy has only in-frame clones and lacks some. Altogether about 25,000 clones are present, 87% being singletons, with the ten largest covering about 9%. Specimen: unsorted PBMCs, collected 1.8 years before starting antiretroviral therapy. These receptor sequences come from a man between 45 and 60 years old with HIV.

This chain uses TRBV28 with TRBJ2-7, with 14 bases that match TRBD2. The ends lost 5 bases at V and 9 bases at J; junction bases unmatched: 15. Germline V gene lookup returns CDR1 MDHEN and CDR2 SYDVKM. This CDR3 spans 17 amino acids. This CDR3 reads CASSPGLAGATVYSQYF. The CDR3 DNA reads as TGTGCCAGCAGTCCGGGACTAGCGGGGGCTACCGTTTATTCGCAGTACTTC.

The chain recombines TRBV10-2 with TRBJ1-5, with D possibly being TRBD1 (6 bases). The CDR3 contains 12 residues. Looked up from germline, CDR1 is WSHSY and CDR2 is SAAADI. Trimming pared 8 bases from V and 5 bases from J, leaving 10 bases between. The CDR3 loop is CASGYRDQPQHF. CDR3 in DNA: TGCGCCAGCGGATACAGGGATCAGCCCCAGCATTTT.

J is TRBJ1-2 and V is TRBV30, with TRBD1 matching over 7 bases. The germline V gene has CDR1 GTSNPN and CDR2 SVGIG (reference sequence). The CDR3 covers 12 residues. The J segment lost 4 bases and the V segment lost 3 bases, leaving 2 bases of the junction unmatched. The DNA for the CDR3 is TGTGCCTGGAGCACAGGGGTCTATGGCTACACCTTC. Amino acid sequence: CAWSTGVYGYTF.

This chain joins TRBV9 and TRBJ2-5, with 10 nucleotides matching TRBD2. Germline V gene lookup returns CDR1 SGDLS and CDR2 YYNGEE. V shed 4 bases and J 5 bases; nucleotides not matched to a gene: 11. CDR3 size: 16 residues. This CDR3 reads CASSPGVAGGWETQYF. The CDR3 DNA sequence: TGTGCCAGCAGCCCGGGAGTAGCGGGGGGCTGGGAGACCCAGTACTTC. Complete variable domain (other parts from reference TRBV9 and TRBJ2-5): DSGVTQTPKHLITATGQRVTLRCSPRSGDLSVYWYQQSLDQGLQFLIQYYNGEERAKGNILERFSAQQFPDLHSELNLSSLELGDSALYFCASSPGVAGGWETQYFGPGTRLLVL.

The rearrangement links TRBV7-2 to TRBJ1-2; no clear D gene. Germline loops: CDR1 SGHTA, CDR2 FQGNSA. The CDR3 is made up of 13 amino acids. The ends were cut back, 5 bases at V and 4 bases at J, with 11 bases in the middle. Here the CDR3 reads CASSRVLGYGYTF. CDR3 nucleotides: TGTGCCAGCAGCCGTGTTCTCGGCTATGGCTACACCTTC. Full variable domain (outside the CDR3, taken from reference TRBV7-2 and TRBJ1-2): GAGVSQSPSNKVTEKGKDVELRCDPISGHTALYWYRQSLGQGLEFLIYFQGNSAPDKSGLPSDRFSAERTGGSVSTLTIQRTQQEDSAVYLCASSRVLGYGYTFGSGTRLTVV.

The V gene is TRBV5-1, the J gene TRBJ2-6; 7 positions match TRBD1. The CDR3 runs to 17 residues. Germline CDR1 is SGHRS and CDR2 is YFSETQ. V shed 4 bases and J 2 bases; nucleotides not matched to a gene: 9. As DNA, the CDR3 is TGCGCCAGCAGCGTCACAGGGGTAACCCCTGGGGCCAACGTCCTGACTTTC. Protein: CASSVTGVTPGANVLTF.

The V and J genes are TRBV27 and TRBJ2-7, with D tentatively TRBD1 (7 bases). This CDR3 region has 16 residues. V was shortened by 7 bases and J by 5 bases, with 24 bases between the two germline ends. CDR1 is MNHEY, CDR2 SMNVEV, per germline (reference sequence). Here the CDR3 reads CASTPLDREVGDEQYF. The CDR3 bases are TGTGCCAGCACCCCCCTCGACAGGGAGGTAGGTGACGAGCAGTACTTC.

J is TRBJ2-1 and V is TRBV6-5; 12 positions agree with TRBD2. V lost 6 bases to trimming and J lost 9 bases; unmatched junction nucleotides: 9. The V gene's germline CDR1 is MNHEY and CDR2 SVGAGI. There are 15 residues in the CDR3. The chain's CDR3 is CASSPRLAGEREQFF. DNA for the CDR3: TGTGCCAGCAGCCCTCGACTAGCGGGAGAACGTGAGCAGTTCTTC.

This chain joins TRBV5-6 and TRBJ2-2; D not resolved. V lost 2 bases and J 8 bases, leaving 7 bases between the germline ends. This CDR3 is built from 12 residues. Germline lookup yields CDR1 SGHDT and CDR2 YYEEEE. This chain's CDR3 is CASSFSLGELFF. The CDR3 nucleotides read TGTGCCAGCAGCTTCAGCCTAGGGGAGCTGTTTTTT.

The CDR3, as DNA: TGTGCCAGAAGCTTCACTGGAAACACCATATATTTT. This encodes CARSFTGNTIYF. This rearrangement joins TRBV5-3 to TRBJ1-3; D is undetermined. TRBV5-3 belongs to the ORF category, with a function that is uncertain. The ends were cut back, 2 bases at V and 2 bases at J, with 2 bases in the middle. The CDR3 is 12 residues long.

This sequence joins TRBV11-2 and TRBJ2-2; D call uncertain. This CDR3 is 12 amino acids long. V was shortened by 8 bases and J by 8 bases, with 12 bases between the two germline ends. Germline values: CDR1 SGHAT, CDR2 FQNNGV. The CDR3 DNA is TGTGCCAGCTGGGAAATGGGGGGGGAGCTGTTTTTT. This codes for CASWEMGGELFF.

The chain combines TRBV5-1 with TRBJ1-2; a weak D match, TRBD1 (6 bases). The germline V gene encodes CDR1 SGHRS and CDR2 YFSETQ. The CDR3 totals 12 residues. The germline V and J ends were trimmed by 3 bases and 7 bases, with 10 bases remaining between them. The CDR3 protein is CASSSTGGGYTF. The CDR3 DNA reads TGCGCCAGCAGCTCGACAGGTGGTGGCTACACCTTC. Variable domain in full (rest from reference TRBV5-1 and TRBJ1-2): KAGVTQTPRYLIKTRGQQVTLSCSPISGHRSVSWYQQTPGQGLQFLFEYFSETQRNKGNFPGRFSGRQFSNSRSEMNVSTLELGDSALYLCASSSTGGGYTFGSGTRLTVV.

The CDR3 sequence is CASSPGSEGWQPQHF. The CDR3 coding sequence is TGCGCCAGCAGCCCCGGATCTGAGGGGTGGCAGCCCCAGCATTTT. J is TRBJ1-5 and V is TRBV5-1; a weak D match, TRBD1 (5 bases). This CDR3 has 15 residues. V was clipped by 4 bases and J by 7 bases, with 18 bases between them. Germline V gives CDR1 SGHRS, CDR2 YFSETQ. The full variable domain, in which reference TRBV5-1 and TRBJ1-5 provide the parts outside the CDR3, is KAGVTQTPRYLIKTRGQQVTLSCSPISGHRSVSWYQQTPGQGLQFLFEYFSETQRNKGNFPGRFSGRQFSNSRSEMNVSTLELGDSALYLCASSPGSEGWQPQHFGDGTRLSIL.

This chain joins TRBV7-3 and TRBJ2-7; the match to TRBD2 covers 14 bases. The ends lost 3 bases at V and 6 bases at J; junction bases unmatched: 7. The CDR3 has 16 amino acids. CDR1 SGHTA and CDR2 FQGTGA come from the germline V gene. The CDR3 DNA sequence: TGTGCCAGCAGCTTCGCGGGACTAGCGGGAGTCGGCGAGCAGTACTTC. Translated: CASSFAGLAGVGEQYF.

The CDR3 region has the DNA TGTGCCAGCTCACCAGGCGGGGGGCTGAACACTGAAGCTTTCTTT. The encoded protein is CASSPGGGLNTEAFF. The chain recombines TRBV18 with TRBJ1-1; D is possibly TRBD1 (6 bases). Germline CDR1 is KGHSH and CDR2 is LQKENI. The CDR3 has 15 residues. The V end lost 2 bases, the J end lost 0 bases, and 10 bases lay between the germline ends.

The V call is TRBV4-1, the J call TRBJ2-3; no clear D. The V and J ends lost 1 base and 2 bases respectively, with 7 bases between them. CDR1 is MGHRA and CDR2 is YSYEKL in the germline V gene. This CDR3 comprises 14 residues. This chain's CDR3 is CASSQVVTTDTQYF. The CDR3 nucleotides read TGCGCCAGCAGCCAAGTTGTTACCACAGATACGCAGTATTTT.

The chain joins TRBV11-1 to TRBJ2-3, with 10 bases fitting TRBD2. Trimming removed 1 base from V and 6 bases from J; junction bases left unmatched: 10. The CDR3 is made up of 17 amino acids. Germline CDR1 and CDR2: SGHAT and FQDESV (reference sequence). The CDR3 bases are TGTGCCAGCAGCTTAGTCGGGGGACTAGCGATCGCGGATACGCAGTATTTT. The encoded protein is CASSLVGGLAIADTQYF.

V usage is TRBV5-1 and J usage is TRBJ2-1; 8 nucleotides align to TRBD1. Germline assignment: CDR1 SGHRS and CDR2 YFSETQ. The ends lost 0 bases at V and 4 bases at J; junction bases unmatched: 3. The CDR3 runs to 15 residues. CDR3 bases: TGCGCCAGCAGCTTGGTGGGGACAGGTTACAATGAGCAGTTCTTC. Its protein is CASSLVGTGYNEQFF.